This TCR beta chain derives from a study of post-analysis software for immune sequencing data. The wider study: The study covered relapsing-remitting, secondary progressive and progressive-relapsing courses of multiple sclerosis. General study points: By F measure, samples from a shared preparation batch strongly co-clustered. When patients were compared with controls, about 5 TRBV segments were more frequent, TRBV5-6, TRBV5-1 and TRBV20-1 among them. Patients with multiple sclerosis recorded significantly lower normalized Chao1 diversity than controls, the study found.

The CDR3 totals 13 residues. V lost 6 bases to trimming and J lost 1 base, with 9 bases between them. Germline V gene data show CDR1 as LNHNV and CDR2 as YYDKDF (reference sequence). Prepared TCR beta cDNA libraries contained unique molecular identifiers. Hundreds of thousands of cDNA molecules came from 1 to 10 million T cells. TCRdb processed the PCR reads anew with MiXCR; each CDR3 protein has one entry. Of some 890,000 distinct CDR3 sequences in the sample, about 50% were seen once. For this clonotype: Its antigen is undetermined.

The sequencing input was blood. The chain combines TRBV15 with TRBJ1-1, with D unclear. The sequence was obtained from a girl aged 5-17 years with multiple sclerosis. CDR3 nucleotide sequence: TGTGCCACCAGTGGCCCGCGGAACACTGAAGCTTTCTTT. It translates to CATSGPRNTEAFF. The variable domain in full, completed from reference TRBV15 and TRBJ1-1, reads DAMVIQNPRYQVTQFGKPVTLSCSQTLNHNVMYWYQQKSSQAPKLLFHYYDKDFNNEADTPDNFQSRRPNTSFCFLDIRSPGLGDTAMYLCATSGPRNTEAFFGQGTRLTVV.